The present entry profiles one T cell receptor beta chain with its context. Its antigen is as yet unknown. A read error may account for a junction end that differs from germline. There are 14 residues in the CDR3. Germline V gives CDR1 SGHVS, CDR2 FQNEAQ. This entry belongs to a study of cytomegalovirus exposure and HLA in healthy donors. Study observations and caveats: Presence/absence analyses assumed roughly uniform sequencing depth across donors.

PCR used 60 Vbeta primers and 13 Jbeta primers. Using immunoSEQ multiplex PCR, the repertoire was profiled, and TCRdb retains in-frame clones only, with some absent. Here the sample spans around 220,000 clones, 60% to 85% being singletons. The source is a man aged 40-49 years in good health and CMV-seronegative. Sequences were obtained from PBMCs. This chain connects TRBV7-8 to TRBJ1-1; 9 nucleotides match TRBD1. DNA of the CDR3: TGTGCCAGCAGCTCCCCGGGACAGGGACTGACATGGGGCTTT. Its translation: CASSSPGQGLTWGF.